This is a list of T cell receptor beta chains from one sample in a study of beta chain features in type 1 diabetes. TCRdb's copy holds only in-frame clones and misses some; the assay was immunoSEQ multiplex PCR. The sample shows roughly 100,000 clones, over 25% of them seen only once. Sequenced sample: central memory CD4+ T cells from blood. Receptor source: a woman in her late teens or twenties with type 1 diabetes. The CDR3 runs from the conserved cysteine through the conserved F or W. Each record gives: CDR3 DNA, CDR3 protein, V gene, clone size, D gene, J gene. The D gene is left open where the match is weak. Size values are once, few and many counts, or a class for expanded clones, and some rows have none.

TGTGCCAGTAGTATCTCAGGAAACCTCTACGAGCAGTACTTC CASSISGNLYEQYF TRBV19 . . TRBJ2-7
TGTGCCAGCAGCTTGGCCCCCGACAGGAATCAGCCCCAGCATTTT CASSLAPDRNQPQHF TRBV5-5 few . TRBJ1-5
TGTGCCTGGAGTGAATCCCCGTTGCAGCCCCAGCATTTT CAWSESPLQPQHF TRBV30 few . TRBJ1-5
TGTGCCAGCAGCCTAAGGGGACAGGGGGCGTCCGAGCAGTACTTC CASSLRGQGASEQYF TRBV7-9 . TRBD1 TRBJ2-7
TGTGCCAGCAGCTTTCAACAGGGGTTGAGGAATGAGCAGTTCTTC CASSFQQGLRNEQFF TRBV7-9 few TRBD1 TRBJ2-1
TGTGCCAGCAGCCAACAGGGCTTAGCTAACTATGGCTACACCTTC CASSQQGLANYGYTF TRBV6-1 . . TRBJ1-2
TGTGCCAGCAGCTTGATAGGCGTCCGGGACAGGGCTTACGAGCAGTACTTC CASSLIGVRDRAYEQYF TRBV5-8 once TRBD1 TRBJ2-7
TGTGCCAGCAGCCTCGCACTAGCGGGGAACACAGATACGCAGTATTTT CASSLALAGNTDTQYF TRBV5-4 few TRBD2 TRBJ2-3
TGTGCCAGTAGCCCTAACCCTGGGACAGGGAGGGAGTTCTTC CASSPNPGTGREFF TRBV19 many TRBD1 TRBJ2-1
TGTGCCAGCAGCCACGAAGGCGGAGGACTAGCGGGAGCCAAAAACATTCAGTACTTC CASSHEGGGLAGAKNIQYF TRBV7-3 few TRBD2 TRBJ2-4
TGTGCCAGCAGCCCCACACCGGACGGGGTAGAGCAGTACTTC CASSPTPDGVEQYF TRBV5-4 . . TRBJ2-7
TGTGCCAGCTCACCAACGACGGCGGGAACGAGCACAGATACGCAGTATTTT CASSPTTAGTSTDTQYF TRBV18 . . TRBJ2-3
TGTGCCAGCAGAGGGACTAGCGGGAGATCGGGTGAGCAGTTCTTC CASRGTSGRSGEQFF TRBV5-4 . TRBD2 TRBJ2-1
TGTGCCAGCAGCTCCAGACTAGCGGGAGGAATAATAGATACGCAGTATTTT CASSSRLAGGIIDTQYF TRBV7-2 . TRBD2 TRBJ2-3
TGTGCCCAATCACGGGACATAAACACTGAAGCTTTCTTT CAQSRDINTEAFF TRBV30 . . TRBJ1-1
TGTGCCAGCAGGAGACCGGGACAGAACACTGAAGCTTTCTTT CASRRPGQNTEAFF TRBV27 few . TRBJ1-1
TGTGCCAGCAGCCCGAGGCACCCGGGTATCGTGGGCTCTGGGGCCAACGTCCTGACTTTC CASSPRHPGIVGSGANVLTF TRBV27 . . TRBJ2-6
TGTGCCAGCAGCGGGGGGTATCGGGTTTTTTGGTATGGCTACACCTTC CASSGGYRVFWYGYTF TRBV5-4 once . TRBJ1-2
TGCAGCGCTGGCCCGGAGGGCTACACCTTC CSAGPEGYTF TRBV29-1 . . TRBJ1-2
TGCGCCAGCAGCACTCAGGGGGCGGACAATGAGCAGTTCTTC CASSTQGADNEQFF TRBV5-1 . TRBD1 TRBJ2-1
TGTGCCAGCAGCTTAGTATCGGGGTCCCATGGCTACACCTTC CASSLVSGSHGYTF TRBV7-9 . . TRBJ1-2
TGCGCCAGCAGCCTCTCCCACACGGAGACCCAGTACTTC CASSLSHTETQYF TRBV4-1 many . TRBJ2-5
TGCGCCAGCAGCCAAGAGGTCGGCCTAGCCTCCGGGGCAGATACGCAGTATTTT CASSQEVGLASGADTQYF TRBV4-1 . . TRBJ2-3
TGTGCGGGGCGCGGGGAGGAAAAACTGTTTTTT CAGRGEEKLFF TRBV6-1 . . TRBJ1-4
TGTGCCAGCAGTGGATGGACTAGCGGGAGGGGTAATGAGCAGTTCTTC CASSGWTSGRGNEQFF TRBV27 few TRBD2 TRBJ2-1
TGTGCCAGCACCAGAGGTCGGCTAGCGGGAGCTGCGGGGGAGACCCAGTACTTC CASTRGRLAGAAGETQYF TRBV7-8 . TRBD2 TRBJ2-5
TGTGCCAGCAGTTCCCCCGGCGGCACCGGGGAGCTGTTTTTT CASSSPGGTGELFF TRBV6-5 . . TRBJ2-2
TGTGCCAGCAGCTTGGCCACAACCATGAACACTGAAGCTTTCTTT CASSLATTMNTEAFF TRBV5-4 . . TRBJ1-1
TGCGCCAGCAGCTTGGAGGGGACCGGGGAGCTGTTTTTT CASSLEGTGELFF TRBV5-1 . . TRBJ2-2
TGTGCCAGCAGCTTTGAGGCTCAATGGAGACAGACCCAGTACTTC CASSFEAQWRQTQYF TRBV5-4 few . TRBJ2-5
TGTGCCAGCAGCTTCCAGGGGGCATATAATGAAAAACTGTTTTTT CASSFQGAYNEKLFF TRBV7-2 few TRBD1 TRBJ1-4
TGTGCCAGTAGAAGAACAGGGGGGTCCTACGAGCAGTACTTC CASRRTGGSYEQYF TRBV19 . TRBD1 TRBJ2-7
TGCAGCGTCCAGGGGGACAGGGAGGAAGGCTACACCTTC CSVQGDREEGYTF TRBV29-1 few TRBD1 TRBJ1-2
TGTGCCAGCAGCCGACGGGACACTGAAGCTTTCTTT CASSRRDTEAFF TRBV7-9 few . TRBJ1-1
TGTGCCACCCAGCGGGAGAGGGAAGAGACCCAGTACTTC CATQREREETQYF TRBV10-3 few TRBD2 TRBJ2-5
TGTGCCAGTCATAGCGGGAGGGATACGCAGTATTTT CASHSGRDTQYF TRBV30 few TRBD2 TRBJ2-3
TGTGCCAGCAGCTTAAGGGGGCGCGGAAACACCATATATTTT CASSLRGRGNTIYF TRBV7-2 few TRBD1 TRBJ1-3
TGCGCCAGCAGCTTGTTGACTAGCGGGAGTTTTGCGGGGCTCTACAATGAGCAGTTCTTC CASSLLTSGSFAGLYNEQFF TRBV5-1 once TRBD2 TRBJ2-1
TGTGCCAGCAGTCGGGGTAGCCAGACCCAGTACTTC CASSRGSQTQYF TRBV25-1 . . TRBJ2-5
TGTGCCAGCAGATTGACACCGAACACTGAAGCTTTCTTT CASRLTPNTEAFF TRBV6-1 few . TRBJ1-1
TGTGCCTGGAGGAAGCGCAATGAGCAGTTCTTC CAWRKRNEQFF TRBV30 many . TRBJ2-1
TGCGCCAGCAGCCAAGGCCGGGTGGGGGGCTCTGGGGCCAACGTCCTGACTTTC CASSQGRVGGSGANVLTF TRBV4-3 few . TRBJ2-6
TGTGCCAGTAGTATAGAACAGGGGCGTATTTGGCCCCAGCATTTT CASSIEQGRIWPQHF TRBV19 . TRBD1 TRBJ1-5
TGTGCCAGCAGCTTACAGGGAGGGTCCCTCACAGATACGCAGTATTTT CASSLQGGSLTDTQYF TRBV11-2 . TRBD2 TRBJ2-3
TGTGCCTGGACGTCAGGGCAGGCTAACAATCAGCCCCAGCATTTT CAWTSGQANNQPQHF TRBV30 . . TRBJ1-5
TGTGCCAGCAGTAAGGAGGGAGGGAACACCGGGGAGCTGTTTTTT CASSKEGGNTGELFF TRBV27 once . TRBJ2-2
TGTGCCAGCAGCCGTACTAGCGGGAGGGCAAATGAGCAGTTCTTC CASSRTSGRANEQFF TRBV11-2 . TRBD2 TRBJ2-1
TGTGCTAGTGGAACAGGGGAAGTCTATGGCTACACCTTC CASGTGEVYGYTF TRBV12-5 few TRBD1 TRBJ1-2
TGCGCCAGCAGCTTGTCCTCTAGCGGGGCCGCCTACGAGCAGTACTTC CASSLSSSGAAYEQYF TRBV5-1 few TRBD2 TRBJ2-7
TGTGTCTCTTGCGGGAGGGTCACCGGGGAGCTGTTTTTT CVSCGRVTGELFF TRBV19 . TRBD2 TRBJ2-2
TGTGCCAGCAGGAGGGACAGGGTGAGCTACGAGCAGTACTTC CASRRDRVSYEQYF TRBV27 . TRBD1 TRBJ2-7